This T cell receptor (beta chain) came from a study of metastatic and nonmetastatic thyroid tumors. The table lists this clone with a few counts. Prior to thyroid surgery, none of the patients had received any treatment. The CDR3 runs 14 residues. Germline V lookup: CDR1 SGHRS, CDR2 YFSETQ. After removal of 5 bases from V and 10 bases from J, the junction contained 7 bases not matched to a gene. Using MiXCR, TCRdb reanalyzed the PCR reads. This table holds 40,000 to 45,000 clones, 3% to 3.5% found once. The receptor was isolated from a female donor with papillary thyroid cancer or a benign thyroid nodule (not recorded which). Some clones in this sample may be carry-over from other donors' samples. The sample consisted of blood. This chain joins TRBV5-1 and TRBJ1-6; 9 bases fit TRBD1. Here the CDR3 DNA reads TGCGCCAGCAGTCCGAGACAGGGGGAGTCACCCCTCCACTTT. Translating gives CASSPRQGESPLHF.